These 15 T cell receptor beta chains originate from one sample sequenced in a study of brain T cells in children with intractable seizures. The time point denotes: blood from clinic visit 5 months post-surgery; TSC patient then seizure free. The assay was immunoSEQ multiplex PCR, and TCRdb's table has in-frame clones only and misses some. The table shows about 320,000 clones, with 85% to 95% occurring only once. The sequenced sample was peripheral blood, obtained more than 4 months after surgery. The receptors were gathered from a boy in the first two years of life with tuberous sclerosis and intractable seizures.

This clone was seen only once. The chain has TRBV3-1 (or the pseudogene TRBV3-2) and TRBJ1-2; D is ambiguous. This CDR3 is 13 amino acids long. The germline V gene encodes CDR1 LGHDT and CDR2 YNNKEL (reference sequence). V was pared by 1 base and J by 11 bases, with 14 bases between. The CDR3 DNA follows: TGTGCCAGCAGCCAAGGGCCCCCAGACGGTTACACCTTC. Protein product: CASSQGPPDGYTF.

The rearrangement links TRBV5-1 to TRBJ2-3; possible D gene TRBD2, 7 bases. The ends were cut back, 1 base at V and 0 bases at J, with 18 bases in the middle. The CDR3 totals 18 residues. Germline assignment: CDR1 SGHRS and CDR2 YFSETQ. CDR3 amino acids: CASSLSGGDRPSTDTQYF. The CDR3 DNA reads TGCGCCAGCAGCTTGTCGGGAGGCGACAGGCCAAGCACAGATACGCAGTATTTT.

This clone was found a few times. The chain is built from TRBV24-1 and TRBJ1-1; unclear D gene. The CDR3 covers 13 residues. The germline V gene has CDR1 KGHDR and CDR2 SFDVKD. V was cut by 1 base and J by 1 base, with 3 bases left in between. CDR3 sequence reads: CATSDLQNTEAFF. The CDR3 nucleotides are TGTGCCACCAGTGATTTACAGAACACTGAAGCTTTCTTT.

The chain is built from TRBV27 and TRBJ1-2; D is uncertain. The V end lost 4 bases, the J end lost 5 bases, and 14 bases lay between the germline ends. The CDR3 has 14 residues. The germline gives CDR1 MNHEY, CDR2 SMNVEV (reference sequence). The CDR3 region has the DNA TGTGCCAGCAGTTCCCGCGGACCGTTATATGGCTACACCTTC. This codes for CASSSRGPLYGYTF.

This chain connects TRBV24-1 to TRBJ2-2; D perhaps matches TRBD1 (6 bases). CDR1 is KGHDR, CDR2 SFDVKD, per germline. V was cut by 4 bases and J by 2 bases, with 13 bases left in between. The CDR3 loop spans 16 amino acids. CDR3 DNA sequence: TGTGCCACCAGTGACCCAGGACAGAAAAACACCGGGGAGCTGTTTTTT. Residues: CATSDPGQKNTGELFF.

The chain couples TRBV9 to TRBJ2-7; D might be TRBD1 (6 bases). CDR1 is SGDLS and CDR2 is YYNGEE in the germline V gene. The CDR3 is 15 residues long. V gave up 0 bases and J gave up 1 base, with 11 bases separating them. The DNA for the CDR3 is TGTGCCAGCAGCGTAGACCAGGGGTTTTCCTACGAGCAGTACTTC. Translated: CASSVDQGFSYEQYF.

This chain links TRBV5-4 with TRBJ2-1, with a weak D call TRBD2 (6 bases). CDR3 length: 14 residues. Germline loops: CDR1 SGHNT, CDR2 YYREEE (reference sequence). V lost 4 bases and J 8 bases, leaving 16 bases between the germline ends. The CDR3 DNA reads as TGTGCCAGCAGCCCAGAGGTGGGAGGCTATGAGCAGTTCTTC. The encoded protein is CASSPEVGGYEQFF.

V is TRBV7-9 and J is TRBJ1-2; D is unresolved. V was trimmed by 1 base and J by 2 bases, leaving 11 bases between them. The germline V gene has CDR1 SEHNR and CDR2 FQNEAQ (reference sequence). The CDR3 sequence is 15 residues long. The CDR3: CASSLGEVQNYGYTF. CDR3 nucleotides: TGTGCCAGCAGCTTAGGAGAAGTTCAGAACTATGGCTACACCTTC.

The chain uses TRBV4-1 and TRBJ2-7; D possibly uses TRBD1 or TRBD2 (5 bases each). There are 15 residues in the CDR3. The germline gives CDR1 MGHRA, CDR2 YSYEKL. V lost 2 bases and J 6 bases, leaving 17 bases between the germline ends. In nucleotides, the CDR3 is TGCGCCAGCAGCCAACGGGGTTCGGGGCGCGCCGAGCAGTACTTC. Translating it yields CASSQRGSGRAEQYF.

The count of this clone is one. This chain's CDR3 is CASSLASGTRGCPDSPLHF. CDR3 in DNA: TGTGCCAGCAGTTTAGCGTCGGGGACACGGGGATGCCCCGATTCACCCCTCCACTTT. This rearrangement joins TRBV27 to TRBJ1-6; perhaps TRBD1 as D (6 bases). V gave up 2 bases and J gave up 8 bases, with 25 bases separating them. Per the germline V gene, CDR1 is MNHEY and CDR2 is SMNVEV (reference sequence). The CDR3 sequence is 19 residues long.

This clone was picked up a small number of times. The rearrangement joins TRBV6-5 to TRBJ1-2; 7 bases map to TRBD1. With 6 bases clipped from V and 7 bases from J, the junction kept 5 bases outside the gene matches. The CDR3 is 12 amino acids. Germline loops: CDR1 MNHEY, CDR2 SVGAGI. This CDR3 is CASRSGGAGYTF. CDR3 bases: TGTGCCAGCAGGTCAGGGGGTGCTGGCTACACCTTC.

The V gene is TRBV14, the J gene TRBJ2-2, with D unclear. The CDR3 consists of 13 residues. V dropped 4 bases and J dropped 6 bases, with 9 bases sitting between them. CDR1 SGHDN and CDR2 FVKESK come from the germline V gene. The CDR3 spells CASSPRFAGELFF. The CDR3 coding sequence is TGTGCCAGCAGCCCTCGTTTTGCCGGGGAGCTGTTTTTT.

The chain carries TRBV7-3 and TRBJ2-1; maybe TRBD1 (5 bases). V lost 8 bases to trimming and J lost 6 bases, with 8 bases between them. Germline lookup yields CDR1 SGHTA and CDR2 FQGTGA. CDR3 size: 11 residues. Here the CDR3 reads CASGQGNEQFF. As DNA, the CDR3 is TGTGCCAGCGGGCAGGGCAATGAGCAGTTCTTC.

This clone is a singleton in its sample. The chain recombines TRBV28 with TRBJ1-2, with a tentative D call TRBD1 (5 bases). V shed 6 bases and J shed 4 bases, with 18 bases lying between them. The CDR3 spans 15 residues. Germline CDR1 MDHEN, CDR2 SYDVKM. The CDR3 spells CASSLNYRPIYGYTF. CDR3 sequence (DNA): TGTGCCAGCAGCCTAAATTACAGGCCAATCTATGGCTACACCTTC.

The chain links TRBV6-6 to TRBJ2-7; TRBD1 agrees at 8 bases. The V gene's germline CDR1 is MNHNY and CDR2 SVGAGI (reference sequence). The CDR3 sequence is 13 residues long. V trimming: 5 bases; J trimming: 3 bases; junction bases outside the gene matches: 3. CDR3 protein: CASSPDRGYEQYF. The CDR3 nucleotides read TGTGCCAGCAGTCCCGACAGGGGCTACGAGCAGTACTTC.